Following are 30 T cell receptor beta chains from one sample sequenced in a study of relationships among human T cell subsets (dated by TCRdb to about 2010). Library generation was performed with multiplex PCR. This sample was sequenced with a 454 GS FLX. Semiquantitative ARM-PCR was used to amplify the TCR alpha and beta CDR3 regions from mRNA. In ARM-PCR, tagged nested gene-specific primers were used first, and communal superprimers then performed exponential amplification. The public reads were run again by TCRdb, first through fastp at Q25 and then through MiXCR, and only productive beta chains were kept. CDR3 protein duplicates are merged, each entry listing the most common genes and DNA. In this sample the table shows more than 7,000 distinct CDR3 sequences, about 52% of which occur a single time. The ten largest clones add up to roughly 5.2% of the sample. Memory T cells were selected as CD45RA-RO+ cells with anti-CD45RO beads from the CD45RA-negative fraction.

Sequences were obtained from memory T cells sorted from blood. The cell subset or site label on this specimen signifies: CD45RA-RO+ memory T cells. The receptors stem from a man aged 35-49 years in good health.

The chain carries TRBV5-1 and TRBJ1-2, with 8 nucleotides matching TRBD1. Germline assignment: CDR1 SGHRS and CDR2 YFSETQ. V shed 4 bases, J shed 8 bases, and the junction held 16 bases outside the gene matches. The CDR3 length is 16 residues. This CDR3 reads CASSKNRAQGAAGYTF. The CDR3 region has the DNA TGCGCCAGCAGCAAAAATCGAGCCCAGGGGGCGGCCGGCTACACCTTC.

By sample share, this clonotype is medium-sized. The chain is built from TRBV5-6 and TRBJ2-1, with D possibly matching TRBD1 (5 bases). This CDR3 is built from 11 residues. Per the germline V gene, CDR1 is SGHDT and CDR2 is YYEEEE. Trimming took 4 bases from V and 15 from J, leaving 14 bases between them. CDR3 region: CASSVAGKPFF. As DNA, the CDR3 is TGTGCCAGCAGCGTTGCAGGGAAGCCGTTCTTC.

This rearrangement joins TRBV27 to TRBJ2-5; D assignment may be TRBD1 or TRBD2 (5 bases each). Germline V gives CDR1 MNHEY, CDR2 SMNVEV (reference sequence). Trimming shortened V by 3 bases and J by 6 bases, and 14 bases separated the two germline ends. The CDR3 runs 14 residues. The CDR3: CASSFAAGRQTQYF. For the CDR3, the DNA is TGTGCCAGCAGTTTTGCGGCAGGGAGACAGACCCAGTACTTC.

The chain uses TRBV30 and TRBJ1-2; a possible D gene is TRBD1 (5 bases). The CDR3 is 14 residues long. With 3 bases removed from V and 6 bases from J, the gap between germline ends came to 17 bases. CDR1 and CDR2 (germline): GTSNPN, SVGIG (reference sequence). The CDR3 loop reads CAWSEEGRANGYTF. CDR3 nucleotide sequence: TGTGCCTGGAGCGAGGAGGGGAGGGCAAATGGCTACACCTTC.

The CDR3 protein is CSAKPPVTSNQPQHF. The DNA of the CDR3 is TGCAGTGCTAAACCTCCAGTTACCAGCAATCAGCCCCAGCATTTT. The chain combines TRBV20-1 with TRBJ1-5; no clear D. Germline-derived CDR1 and CDR2 are DFQATT and SNEGSKA (reference sequence). The CDR3 has 15 amino acids. The V end was cut by 4 bases, the J end by 1 base, with 14 bases between.

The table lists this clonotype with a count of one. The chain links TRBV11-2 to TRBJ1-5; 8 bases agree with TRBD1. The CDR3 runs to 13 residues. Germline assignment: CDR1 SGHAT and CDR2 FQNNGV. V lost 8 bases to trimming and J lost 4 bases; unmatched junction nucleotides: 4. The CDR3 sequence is CASGGDRNQPQHF. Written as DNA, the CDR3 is TGTGCCAGCGGGGGGGACAGGAATCAGCCCCAGCATTTT. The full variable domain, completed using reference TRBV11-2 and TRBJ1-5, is EAGVAQSPRYKIIEKRQSVAFWCNPISGHATLYWYQQILGQGPKLLIQFQNNGVVDDSQLPKDRFSAERLKGVDSTLKIQPAKLEDSAVYLCASGGDRNQPQHFGDGTRLSIL.

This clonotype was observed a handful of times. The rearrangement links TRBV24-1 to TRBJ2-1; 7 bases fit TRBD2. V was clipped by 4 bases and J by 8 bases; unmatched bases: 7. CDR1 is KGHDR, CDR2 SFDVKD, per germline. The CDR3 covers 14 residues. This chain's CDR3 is CATSEELATHEQFF. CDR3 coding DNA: TGTGCCACCAGTGAGGAACTAGCGACCCATGAGCAGTTCTTC.

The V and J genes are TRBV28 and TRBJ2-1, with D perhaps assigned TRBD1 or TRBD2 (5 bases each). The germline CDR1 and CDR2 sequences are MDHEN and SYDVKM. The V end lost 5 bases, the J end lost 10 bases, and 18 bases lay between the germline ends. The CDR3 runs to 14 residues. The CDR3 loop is CASSPPGQYKEQFF. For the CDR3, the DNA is TGTGCCAGCAGTCCCCCGGGGCAGTATAAGGAGCAGTTCTTC.

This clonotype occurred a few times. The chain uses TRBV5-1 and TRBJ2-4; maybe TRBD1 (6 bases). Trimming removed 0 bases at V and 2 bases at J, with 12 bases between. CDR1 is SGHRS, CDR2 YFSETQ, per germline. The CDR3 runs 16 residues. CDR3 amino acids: CASSLAAQGTKNIQYF. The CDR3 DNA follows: TGCGCCAGCAGCTTGGCCGCACAGGGAACCAAAAACATTCAGTACTTC.

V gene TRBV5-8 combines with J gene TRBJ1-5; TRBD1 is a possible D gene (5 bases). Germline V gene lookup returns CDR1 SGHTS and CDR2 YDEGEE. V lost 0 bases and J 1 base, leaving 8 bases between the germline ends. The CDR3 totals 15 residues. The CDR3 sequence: CASSLGGWSNQPQHF. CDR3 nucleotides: TGTGCCAGCAGCTTGGGGGGGTGGAGCAATCAGCCCCAGCATTTT.

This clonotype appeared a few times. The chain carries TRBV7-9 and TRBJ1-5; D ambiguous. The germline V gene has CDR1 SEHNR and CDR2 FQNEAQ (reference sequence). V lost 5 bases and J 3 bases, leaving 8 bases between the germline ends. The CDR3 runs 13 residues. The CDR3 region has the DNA TGTGCCAGCAGCCCAAGTGACAATCAGCCCCAGCATTTT. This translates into CASSPSDNQPQHF.

CDR3 DNA: TGCGCCAGCAGTCAGGGAACAGGGGGCAGGAATGAGCAGTTCTTC. Encoded protein: CASSQGTGGRNEQFF. This chain connects TRBV23-1 to TRBJ2-1; 9 bases line up with TRBD1. TRBV23-1 is treated as an ORF (open reading frame) with a function not yet certain. CDR3 length: 15 amino acids. V was clipped by 3 bases and J by 7 bases; unmatched bases: 7.

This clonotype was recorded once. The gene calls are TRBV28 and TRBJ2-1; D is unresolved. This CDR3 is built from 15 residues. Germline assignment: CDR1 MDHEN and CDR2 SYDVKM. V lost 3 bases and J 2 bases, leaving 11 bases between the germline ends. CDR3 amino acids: CASSFRLQAYNEQFF. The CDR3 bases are TGTGCCAGCAGTTTCCGGCTTCAAGCCTACAATGAGCAGTTCTTC.

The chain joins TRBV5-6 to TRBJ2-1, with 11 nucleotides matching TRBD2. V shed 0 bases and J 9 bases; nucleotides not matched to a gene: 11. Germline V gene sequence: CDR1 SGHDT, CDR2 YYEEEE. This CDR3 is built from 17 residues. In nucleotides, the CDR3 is TGTGCCAGCAGCTTGGAAACTAGCGGGAGAAGGAACAGTGAGCAGTTCTTC. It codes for CASSLETSGRRNSEQFF. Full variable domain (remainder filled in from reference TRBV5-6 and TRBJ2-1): DAGVTQSPTHLIKTRGQQVTLRCSPKSGHDTVSWYQQALGQGPQFIFQYYEEEERQRGNFPDRFSGHQFPNYSSELNVNALLLGDSALYLCASSLETSGRRNSEQFFGPGTRLTVL.

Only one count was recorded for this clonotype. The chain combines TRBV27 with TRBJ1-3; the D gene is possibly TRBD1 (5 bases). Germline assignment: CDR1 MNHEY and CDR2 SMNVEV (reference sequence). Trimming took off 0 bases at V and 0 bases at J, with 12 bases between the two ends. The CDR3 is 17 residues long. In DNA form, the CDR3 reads TGTGCCAGCAGTTTATCAACCCCACAGGTCTCTGGAAACACCATATATTTT. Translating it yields CASSLSTPQVSGNTIYF.

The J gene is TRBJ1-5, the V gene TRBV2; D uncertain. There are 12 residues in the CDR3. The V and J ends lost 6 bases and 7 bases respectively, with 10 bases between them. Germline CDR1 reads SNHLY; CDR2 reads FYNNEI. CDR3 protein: CASSPSAQPQHF. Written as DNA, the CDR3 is TGTGCCAGCAGCCCCTCGGCCCAGCCCCAGCATTTT.

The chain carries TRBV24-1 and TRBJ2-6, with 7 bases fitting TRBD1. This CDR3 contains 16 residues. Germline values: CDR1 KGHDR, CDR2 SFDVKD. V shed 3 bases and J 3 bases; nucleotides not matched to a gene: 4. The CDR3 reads CATSDPTGVGANVLTF. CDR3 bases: TGTGCCACCAGTGATCCAACAGGGGTTGGGGCCAACGTCCTGACTTTC.

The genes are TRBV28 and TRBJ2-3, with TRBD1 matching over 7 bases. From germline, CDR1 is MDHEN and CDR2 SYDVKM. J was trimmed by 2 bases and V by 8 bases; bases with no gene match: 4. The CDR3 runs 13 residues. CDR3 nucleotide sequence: TGTGCCAGCCCCAGGGGGTCCACAGATACGCAGTATTTT. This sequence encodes CASPRGSTDTQYF.

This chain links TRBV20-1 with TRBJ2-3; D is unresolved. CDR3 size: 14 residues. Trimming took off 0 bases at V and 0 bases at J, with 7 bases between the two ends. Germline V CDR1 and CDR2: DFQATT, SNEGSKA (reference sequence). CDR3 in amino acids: CSARDTKSTDTQYF. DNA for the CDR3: TGCAGTGCTAGAGATACAAAGAGCACAGATACGCAGTATTTT.

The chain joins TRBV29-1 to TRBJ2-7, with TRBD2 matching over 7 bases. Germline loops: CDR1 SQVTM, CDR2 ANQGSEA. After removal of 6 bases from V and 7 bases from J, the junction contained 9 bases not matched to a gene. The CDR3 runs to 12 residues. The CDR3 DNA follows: TGCAGCGTCGTAAGCGGGGCTTATGAGCAGTACTTC. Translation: CSVVSGAYEQYF.

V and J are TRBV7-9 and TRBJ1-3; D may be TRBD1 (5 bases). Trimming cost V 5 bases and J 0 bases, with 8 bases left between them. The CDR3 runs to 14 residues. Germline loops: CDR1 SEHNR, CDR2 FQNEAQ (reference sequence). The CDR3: CASSLGVSGNTIYF. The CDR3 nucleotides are TGTGCCAGCAGCCTAGGGGTCTCTGGAAACACCATATATTTT.

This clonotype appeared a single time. The CDR3 protein is CSVAQRYGYTF. CDR3 nucleotides: TGCAGCGTTGCCCAGAGGTATGGCTACACCTTC. This rearrangement joins TRBV29-1 to TRBJ1-2; D call uncertain. The V end lost 4 bases, the J end lost 5 bases, and 8 bases lay between the germline ends. Germline V gene sequence: CDR1 SQVTM, CDR2 ANQGSEA. The CDR3 consists of 11 residues.

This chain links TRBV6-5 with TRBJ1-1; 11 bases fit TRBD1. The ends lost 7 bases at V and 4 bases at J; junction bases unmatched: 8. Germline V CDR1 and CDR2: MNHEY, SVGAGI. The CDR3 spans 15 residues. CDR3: CASNGQGAGGTEAFF. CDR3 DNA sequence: TGTGCCAGCAACGGACAGGGGGCCGGGGGCACTGAAGCTTTCTTT.

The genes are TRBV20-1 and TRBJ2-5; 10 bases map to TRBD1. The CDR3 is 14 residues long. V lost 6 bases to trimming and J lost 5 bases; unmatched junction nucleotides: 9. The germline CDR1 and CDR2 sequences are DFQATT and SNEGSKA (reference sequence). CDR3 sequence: CSAGVTGGQETQYF. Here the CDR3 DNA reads TGCAGTGCCGGGGTGACAGGGGGCCAGGAGACCCAGTACTTC.

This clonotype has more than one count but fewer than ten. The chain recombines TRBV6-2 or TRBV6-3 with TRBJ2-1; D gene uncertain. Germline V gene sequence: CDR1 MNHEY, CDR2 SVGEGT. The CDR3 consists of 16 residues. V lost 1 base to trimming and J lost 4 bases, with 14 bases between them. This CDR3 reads CASSYFPLSIYNEQFF. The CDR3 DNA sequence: TGTGCCAGCAGTTACTTCCCTTTGTCCATATACAATGAGCAGTTCTTC.

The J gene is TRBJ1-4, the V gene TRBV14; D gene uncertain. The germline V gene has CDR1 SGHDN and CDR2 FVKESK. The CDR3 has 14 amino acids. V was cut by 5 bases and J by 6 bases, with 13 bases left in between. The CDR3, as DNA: TGTGCCAGCAGCACCGACGGATCGTATGAAAAACTGTTTTTT. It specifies CASSTDGSYEKLFF. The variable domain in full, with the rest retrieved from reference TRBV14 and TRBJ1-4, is EAGVTQFPSHSVIEKGQTVTLRCDPISGHDNLYWYRRVMGKEIKFLLHFVKESKQDESGMPNNRFLAERTGGTYSTLKVQPAELEDSGVYFCASSTDGSYEKLFFGSGTQLSVL.

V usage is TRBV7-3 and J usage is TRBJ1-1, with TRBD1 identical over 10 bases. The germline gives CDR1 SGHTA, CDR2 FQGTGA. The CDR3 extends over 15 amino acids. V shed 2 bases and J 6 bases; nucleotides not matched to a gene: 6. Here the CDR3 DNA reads TGTGCCAGCAGCTTAGGGACAGGGGCTTTGGCTGAAGCTTTCTTT. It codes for CASSLGTGALAEAFF. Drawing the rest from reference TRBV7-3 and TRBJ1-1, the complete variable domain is GAGVSQTPSNKVTEKGKYVELRCDPISGHTALYWYRQSLGQGPEFLIYFQGTGAADDSGLPNDRFFAVRPEGSVSTLKIQRTERGDSAVYLCASSLGTGALAEAFFGQGTRLTVV.

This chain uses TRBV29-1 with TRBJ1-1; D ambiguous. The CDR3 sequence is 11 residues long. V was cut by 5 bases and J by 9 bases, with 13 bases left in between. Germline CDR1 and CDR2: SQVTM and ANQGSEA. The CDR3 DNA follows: TGCAGCGTTACCGATGTGGAGAAAGCTTTCTTT. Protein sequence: CSVTDVEKAFF.

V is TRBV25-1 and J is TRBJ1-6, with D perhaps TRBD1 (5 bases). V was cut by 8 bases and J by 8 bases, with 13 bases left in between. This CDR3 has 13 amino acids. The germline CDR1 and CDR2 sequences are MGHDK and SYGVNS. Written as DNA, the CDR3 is TGTGCCAGCCGACGGGGGACGGATTCACCCCTCCACTTT. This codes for CASRRGTDSPLHF.

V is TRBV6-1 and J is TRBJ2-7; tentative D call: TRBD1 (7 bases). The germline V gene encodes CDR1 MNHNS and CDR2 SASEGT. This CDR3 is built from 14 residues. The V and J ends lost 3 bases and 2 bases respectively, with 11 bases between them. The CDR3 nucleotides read TGTGCCAGCAGTGACGCAGGGGGGCCCTACGAGCAGTACTTC. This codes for CASSDAGGPYEQYF.